The 27 T cell receptor beta chains below all came from one sample that was sequenced in a study of T cell responses to AZD1222 COVID-19 vaccine. Profiling relied on immunoSEQ multiplex PCR, and the TCRdb table lists in-frame clones only, not all of them. Found here are about 120,000 clones, about 92% of them singletons; the top ten hold more than 13%. Material: peripheral blood, obtained on day 0 of AZD1222 vaccination. These TCRs come from an adult in good health.

This rearrangement joins TRBV11-2 to TRBJ1-4; TRBD1 aligns across 7 bases. The CDR3 sequence is 16 residues long. CDR1 is SGHAT, CDR2 FQNNGV, per germline. The J segment lost 4 bases and the V segment lost 6 bases, leaving 11 bases of the junction unmatched. CDR3 region: CASSSTGTDNNEKLFF. The DNA for the CDR3 is TGTGCCAGCAGTTCGACCGGGACAGATAATAATGAAAAACTGTTTTTT. Complete variable domain (other parts from reference TRBV11-2 and TRBJ1-4): EAGVAQSPRYKIIEKRQSVAFWCNPISGHATLYWYQQILGQGPKLLIQFQNNGVVDDSQLPKDRFSAERLKGVDSTLKIQPAKLEDSAVYLCASSSTGTDNNEKLFFGSGTQLSVL.

The V call is TRBV7-9, the J call TRBJ2-4, with D possibly TRBD2 on 6 matching bases. V was trimmed by 2 bases and J by 2 bases, leaving 16 bases between them. This CDR3 is 17 amino acids long. CDR1 SEHNR and CDR2 FQNEAQ come from the germline V gene (reference sequence). This CDR3 reads CASSLPYRLDTKNIQYF. The CDR3 DNA reads as TGTGCCAGCAGCTTACCTTACCGACTAGATACCAAAAACATTCAGTACTTC. Full variable domain (outside the CDR3, taken from reference TRBV7-9 and TRBJ2-4): DTGVSQNPRHKITKRGQNVTFRCDPISEHNRLYWYRQTLGQGPEFLTYFQNEAQLEKSRLLSDRFSAERPKGSFSTLEIQRTEQGDSAMYLCASSLPYRLDTKNIQYFGAGTRLSVL.

The J gene is TRBJ2-5, the V gene TRBV7-9, with D uncertain. This CDR3 region has 15 residues. The germline V gene encodes CDR1 SEHNR and CDR2 FQNEAQ (reference sequence). With 1 base removed from V and 5 bases from J, the gap between germline ends came to 14 bases. CDR3 residues: CASSLDPQIPETQYF. CDR3 bases: TGTGCCAGCAGCTTAGACCCTCAGATCCCGGAGACCCAGTACTTC.

This chain uses TRBV18 with TRBJ2-5, with 9 bases lining up with TRBD1. Germline loops: CDR1 KGHSH, CDR2 LQKENI. This CDR3 has 16 residues. V trimming: 5 bases; J trimming: 5 bases; junction bases outside the gene matches: 12. The CDR3 protein is CASSSLTGGPPETQYF. DNA for the CDR3: TGTGCCAGCTCATCGCTTACAGGGGGCCCTCCGGAGACCCAGTACTTC.

The chain carries TRBV5-1 and TRBJ2-3, with TRBD2 identical over 13 bases. Germline V gives CDR1 SGHRS, CDR2 YFSETQ. The CDR3 has 20 amino acids. The junction had 18 bases not matched to a gene; V was cut back by 6 bases and J by 2 bases. The CDR3 region is CASKSLGLAGVPLPTDTQYF. The CDR3 bases are TGCGCCAGCAAAAGCCTAGGACTAGCGGGGGTACCTCTCCCCACAGATACGCAGTATTTT.

The rearrangement links TRBV5-1 to TRBJ1-6, with D uncertain. V lost 3 bases to trimming and J lost 7 bases, with 14 bases between them. Looked up from germline, CDR1 is SGHRS and CDR2 is YFSETQ. CDR3 length equals 15 residues. The CDR3 DNA reads TGCGCCAGCAGCTACCGGGAGCCAGGAAATTCACCCCTCCACTTT. Translation: CASSYREPGNSPLHF.

V and J are TRBV7-2 and TRBJ2-7; TRBD2 matches at 12 bases. The V and J ends lost 5 bases and 2 bases, in that order; junction bases with no gene match: 7. The CDR3 has 16 residues. Germline V gene data show CDR1 as SGHTA and CDR2 as FQGNSA. The CDR3 DNA reads TGTGCCAGCAGCCCTTCGACTAGCGGGGGACCCTACGAGCAGTACTTC. It encodes CASSPSTSGGPYEQYF.

V gene TRBV28 combines with J gene TRBJ2-7, with 8 positions matching TRBD2. CDR1 and CDR2 (germline): MDHEN, SYDVKM. The CDR3 extends over 15 amino acids. After removal of 4 bases from V and 2 bases from J, the junction contained 7 bases not matched to a gene. CDR3 sequence reads: CASSYFYGRAYEQYF. The DNA for the CDR3 is TGTGCCAGCAGTTACTTCTACGGGAGGGCCTACGAGCAGTACTTC.

The chain recombines TRBV5-4 with TRBJ1-1; D is perhaps TRBD1 (6 bases). The CDR3 is 16 amino acids. Germline V lookup: CDR1 SGHNT, CDR2 YYREEE (reference sequence). The V end was cut by 4 bases, the J end by 3 bases, with 19 bases between. The CDR3 bases are TGTGCCAGCAGCCCCGGGCGGGGGCGATGGGACACTGAAGCTTTCTTT. Translating it yields CASSPGRGRWDTEAFF.

As regards this clone: The junction does not match germline at one end; this may be a read error. This chain uses TRBV11-2 with TRBJ2-1, with 8 bases lining up with TRBD1. Germline CDR1 reads SGHAT; CDR2 reads FQNNGV. This CDR3 is built from 13 residues. Here the CDR3 reads CASSLVSAGTGIF. The CDR3 DNA follows: TGTGCCAGCAGCTTAGTCTCGGCGGGGACAGGTATCTTC.

In this sample, this clone turned up a few times. The chain links TRBV30 to TRBJ1-1; D is unresolved. Germline V lookup: CDR1 GTSNPN, CDR2 SVGIG (reference sequence). V was clipped by 2 bases and J by 7 bases, with 14 bases between them. This CDR3 is built from 13 residues. CDR3 bases: TGTGCCTGGAGTTCTCTACGGGCCTTTGAAGCTTTCTTT. Its translation is CAWSSLRAFEAFF.

This chain uses TRBV28 with TRBJ1-2; D gene unclear. The CDR3 runs to 12 residues. Deletions cut 4 bases from V and 8 bases from J, with 11 bases between. Germline V CDR1 and CDR2: MDHEN, SYDVKM. The DNA of the CDR3 is TGTGCCAGCAGTTCGCCGGTTGGAGGCTACACCTTC. Its translation is CASSSPVGGYTF.

The rearrangement joins TRBV9 to TRBJ2-1; TRBD2 matches 9 bases. The CDR3 runs 17 residues. V trimming: 0 bases; J trimming: 4 bases; junction bases outside the gene matches: 8. CDR1 is SGDLS, CDR2 YYNGEE, per germline. CDR3 coding DNA: TGTGCCAGCAGCGTAGCTATTCAACTAGCGGGTTACAATGAGCAGTTCTTC. Protein sequence: CASSVAIQLAGYNEQFF.

The rearrangement links TRBV16 to TRBJ1-2; D perhaps matches TRBD1 (5 bases). Germline V gives CDR1 KGHSY, CDR2 FQNENV. The V end lost 6 bases, the J end lost 2 bases, and 13 bases lay between the germline ends. CDR3 length equals 14 residues. The CDR3: CASSLPGRNYGYTF. The CDR3 DNA reads TGTGCCAGCAGTCTCCCAGGGAGGAACTATGGCTACACCTTC.

The chain combines TRBV30 with TRBJ1-2; 7 bases line up with TRBD1. CDR1 and CDR2 (germline): GTSNPN, SVGIG (reference sequence). The ends lost 1 base at V and 4 bases at J; junction bases unmatched: 6. There are 14 residues in the CDR3. The CDR3 spells CAWSGRTGTYGYTF. DNA of the CDR3: TGTGCCTGGAGTGGAAGGACAGGTACCTATGGCTACACCTTC.

The chain couples TRBV27 to TRBJ2-1; TRBD2 matches 7 bases. The germline CDR1 and CDR2 sequences are MNHEY and SMNVEV (reference sequence). There are 15 residues in the CDR3. V lost 0 bases to trimming and J lost 9 bases; unmatched junction nucleotides: 8. CDR3 in amino acids: CASSLSGGILLEQFF. In DNA, the CDR3 is TGTGCCAGCAGTTTATCGGGGGGGATCCTCCTTGAGCAGTTCTTC.

V and J are TRBV4-1 and TRBJ2-1, with D possibly matching TRBD2 (5 bases). Germline V gives CDR1 MGHRA, CDR2 YSYEKL. This CDR3 comprises 14 residues. Trimming took off 6 bases at V and 6 bases at J, with 15 bases between the two ends. CDR3 nucleotides: TGCGCCAGCAGGAGCTACGGGGTTGGCAATGAGCAGTTCTTC. It codes for CASRSYGVGNEQFF.

CDR3 in amino acids: CASSQDPDGTGELFF. CDR3 nucleotide sequence: TGCGCCAGCAGCCAAGACCCGGACGGCACCGGGGAGCTGTTTTTT. The gene calls are TRBV4-3 and TRBJ2-2; D gene unclear. Trimming pared 0 bases from V and 4 bases from J, leaving 9 bases between. The CDR3 sequence is 15 residues long. In germline, CDR1 is LGHNA, CDR2 YSLEER.

This chain joins TRBV11-2 and TRBJ1-4; 9 positions match TRBD1. This CDR3 is built from 17 residues. CDR1 SGHAT and CDR2 FQNNGV come from the germline V gene. V dropped 1 base and J dropped 4; count of bases not matched to a gene: 7. The CDR3 bases are TGTGCCAGCAGCTTAGGACAGGGGGGAAGTTATAATGAAAAACTGTTTTTT. This gives the protein CASSLGQGGSYNEKLFF.

The rearrangement links TRBV7-9 to TRBJ2-5; 9 bases map to TRBD1. The CDR3 loop spans 14 amino acids. V lost 3 bases and J lost 3; bases outside the gene matches: 2. From germline, CDR1 is SEHNR and CDR2 FQNEAQ (reference sequence). The chain's CDR3 is CASSFRTGEETQYF. In DNA form, the CDR3 reads TGTGCCAGCAGCTTTCGGACAGGGGAAGAGACCCAGTACTTC.

This chain links TRBV5-4 with TRBJ1-1; D remains unclear. Germline assignment: CDR1 SGHNT and CDR2 YYREEE (reference sequence). The CDR3 sequence is 14 residues long. V lost 0 bases, J lost 5 bases, and 11 bases lay in between. The CDR3 region is CASSLGTLGTEAFF. CDR3 sequence (DNA): TGTGCCAGCAGCTTGGGTACCTTGGGGACTGAAGCTTTCTTT.

The chain is built from TRBV6-5 and TRBJ1-4; D call uncertain. Trimming removed 4 bases at V and 7 bases at J, with 10 bases between. The CDR3 is made up of 13 amino acids. Per germline, CDR1 MNHEY and CDR2 SVGAGI. CDR3 DNA sequence: TGTGCCAGCAGTTCCTACAGCGGTGAAAAACTGTTTTTT. As protein: CASSSYSGEKLFF.

This sequence joins TRBV5-6 and TRBJ1-4; no definite D call. Trimming shortened V by 4 bases and J by 7 bases, and 20 bases separated the two germline ends. Germline CDR1 and CDR2: SGHDT and YYEEEE. The CDR3 has 16 amino acids. The CDR3 loop is CASSMATPLPGEKLFF. The CDR3 DNA sequence: TGTGCCAGCAGCATGGCCACTCCTCTCCCAGGTGAAAAACTGTTTTTT.

V is TRBV2 and J is TRBJ2-7, with D possibly being TRBD2 (6 bases). Germline lookup yields CDR1 SNHLY and CDR2 FYNNEI. CDR3 length: 15 amino acids. V was pared by 6 bases and J by 4 bases, with 19 bases between. CDR3 bases: TGTGCCAGCAGGGGGGGTTTATTTCGGTTTTACGAGCAGTACTTC. Its translation: CASRGGLFRFYEQYF.

The CDR3 here is CASSTRTGFNSPLHF. The CDR3 nucleotides read TGTGCCAGTAGTACCAGGACAGGATTTAATTCACCCCTCCACTTT. This chain uses TRBV19 with TRBJ1-6; the match to TRBD1 covers 7 bases. V lost 4 bases to trimming and J lost 6 bases; unmatched junction nucleotides: 6. Per germline, CDR1 LNHDA and CDR2 SQIVND (reference sequence). CDR3 length: 15 amino acids.

The chain has TRBV27 and TRBJ1-1, with D possibly being TRBD1 (5 bases). Germline V gives CDR1 MNHEY, CDR2 SMNVEV (reference sequence). The CDR3 is made up of 15 amino acids. With 4 bases removed from V and 0 bases from J, the gap between germline ends came to 12 bases. The CDR3: CASSSFGALNTEAFF. As DNA, the CDR3 is TGTGCCAGCAGTTCTTTCGGGGCCCTGAACACTGAAGCTTTCTTT.

The V call is TRBV18, the J call TRBJ2-1; D is undetermined. The CDR3 consists of 11 residues. V was pared by 6 bases and J by 10 bases, with 10 bases between. Germline V gene sequence: CDR1 KGHSH, CDR2 LQKENI. CDR3 protein: CASSPIREQFF. The CDR3 DNA reads TGTGCCAGCTCGCCGATTAGGGAGCAGTTCTTC.